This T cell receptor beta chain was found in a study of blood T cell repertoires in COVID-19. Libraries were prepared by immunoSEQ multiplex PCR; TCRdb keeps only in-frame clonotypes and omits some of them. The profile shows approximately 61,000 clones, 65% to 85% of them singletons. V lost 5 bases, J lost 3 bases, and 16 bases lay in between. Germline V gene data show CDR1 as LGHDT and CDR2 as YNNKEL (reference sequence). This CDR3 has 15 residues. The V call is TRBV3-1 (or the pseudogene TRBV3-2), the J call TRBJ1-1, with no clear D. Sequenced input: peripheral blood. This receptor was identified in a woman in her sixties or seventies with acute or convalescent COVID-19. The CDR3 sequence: CASSSRSLIDTEAFF. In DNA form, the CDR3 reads TGTGCCAGCAGCAGCCGTAGCCTGATCGACACTGAAGCTTTCTTT.